The sequence of this T cell receptor (beta chain) was determined in a study of blood T cell repertoires in COVID-19. The data were produced by immunoSEQ multiplex PCR, yet TCRdb's version contains in-frame clones alone and is incomplete. The data contain 68,000 or so clones, 85% to 90% of them singletons. The sequencing sample was made of peripheral blood. This sequence originates from a man aged 50 or older with acute or convalescent COVID-19.

CDR3 sequence reads: CAISGTVDRTDTQYF. The CDR3 nucleotides are TGTGCCATCAGCGGGACAGTTGACCGCACAGATACGCAGTATTTT. The chain recombines TRBV10-3 with TRBJ2-3; 7 bases align to TRBD1. Losses at the gene ends were 6 bases for V and 1 base for J; bases not matched to a gene: 7. Germline V lookup: CDR1 ENHRY, CDR2 SYGVKD. The CDR3 runs to 15 residues.